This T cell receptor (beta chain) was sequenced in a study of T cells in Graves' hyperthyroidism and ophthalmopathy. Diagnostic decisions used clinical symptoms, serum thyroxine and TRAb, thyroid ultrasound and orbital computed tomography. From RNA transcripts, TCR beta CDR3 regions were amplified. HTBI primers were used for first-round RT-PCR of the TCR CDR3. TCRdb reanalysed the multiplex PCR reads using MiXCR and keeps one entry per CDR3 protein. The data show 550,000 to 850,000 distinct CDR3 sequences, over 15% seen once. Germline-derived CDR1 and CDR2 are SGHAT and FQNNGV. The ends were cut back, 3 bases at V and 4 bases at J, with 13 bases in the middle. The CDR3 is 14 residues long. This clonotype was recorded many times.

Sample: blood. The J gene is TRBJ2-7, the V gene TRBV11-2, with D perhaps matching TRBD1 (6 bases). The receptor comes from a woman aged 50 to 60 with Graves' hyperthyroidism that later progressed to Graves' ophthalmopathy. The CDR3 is CASSLDWGRYEQYF. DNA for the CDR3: TGTGCCAGCAGCTTGGATTGGGGGCGGTACGAGCAGTACTTC.